These T cell receptor beta chains were read from a single sample in a study of metastatic and nonmetastatic thyroid tumors. TCRdb ran MiXCR on the PCR reads. Of under 20,000 clones in the sample, about 26% were seen once. The sample comprised blood. These receptors all come from a male donor with papillary thyroid cancer or a benign thyroid nodule (not recorded which). Some clones in this sample may be carry-over from other donors' samples. CDR3s include the opening cysteine and the closing phenylalanine or tryptophan. The D gene is left open where the match is weak. The listing skips clone size in some rows; elsewhere it reads once, few, many or a size class.

>-|-|TRBV11-2|TRBJ2-7
CASSLRDPYEQYF
TGTGCCAGCAGCTTACGTGACCCCTACGAGCAGTACTTC
>-|many|TRBV29-1|TRBJ2-1
CSVDAISGYNEQFF
TGCAGCGTTGATGCGATTAGCGGCTACAATGAGCAGTTCTTC
>-|few|TRBV15|TRBJ2-7
CATKWKTGTYEKYF
TGTGCCACCAAGTGGAAAACGGGTACCTACGAGAAGTACTTC
>TRBD1|many|TRBV15|TRBJ1-2
CATSREWTGGGYTF
TGTGCCACCAGCAGAGAGTGGACAGGGGGGGGCTACACCTTC
>TRBD2|-|TRBV20-1|TRBJ2-7
CSASGTSGGFTYEQYF
TGCAGTGCGTCCGGGACTAGCGGGGGGTTCACTTACGAGCAGTACTTC
>-|many|TRBV27|TRBJ2-3
CASSFPHTDTQYF
TGTGCCAGCAGTTTCCCTCACACAGATACGCAGTATTTT
>TRBD1|-|TRBV20-1|TRBJ1-1
CSALPGTGNTEAFF
TGCAGTGCTCTCCCGGGGACAGGCAACACTGAAGCTTTCTTT
>-|-|TRBV7-9|TRBJ2-7
CASSFDGSTGQYF
TGTGCCAGCAGCTTCGATGGTTCCACAGGGCAGTACTTC
>-|many|TRBV7-9|TRBJ1-1
CASNPPNGQNTEAFF
TGTGCCAGCAATCCCCCCAACGGACAGAACACTGAAGCTTTCTTT
>TRBD2|few|TRBV6-1|TRBJ2-5
CASSEGGTSGETQYF
TGTGCCAGCAGTGAAGGAGGGACTAGCGGGGAGACCCAGTACTTC
>-|few|TRBV6-1|TRBJ2-6
CASSPMWSGANVLTF
TGTGCCAGCAGCCCAATGTGGTCTGGGGCCAACGTCCTGACTTTC
>TRBD1|many|TRBV27|TRBJ2-5
CASSKGQAWETQYF
TGTGCCAGCAGTAAAGGACAGGCCTGGGAGACCCAGTACTTC
>-|many|TRBV28|TRBJ2-7
CASSFFQYEQYF
TGTGCCAGCAGTTTTTTCCAGTACGAGCAGTACTTC
>-|-|TRBV7-6|TRBJ1-3
CASSLVPGVVAGNTIYF
TGTGCCAGCAGCTTAGTTCCGGGGGTAGTGGCTGGAAACACCATATATTTT
>TRBD1|many|TRBV7-2|TRBJ1-5
CASSWKGQGEPQHF
TGTGCCAGCAGCTGGAAAGGACAGGGCGAGCCCCAGCATTTT
>TRBD2|-|TRBV20-1|TRBJ2-7
CSARGLQTSDTYEQYF
TGCAGTGCTAGAGGTTTACAGACTAGCGACACATACGAGCAGTACTTC
>TRBD2|medium-sized|TRBV20-1|TRBJ2-5
CSASPWREGPQETQYF
TGCAGTGCTAGCCCCTGGCGGGAGGGCCCCCAAGAGACCCAGTACTTC
>-|-|TRBV11-2|TRBJ2-5
CASSLRGGWETQYF
TGTGCCAGCAGCTTGAGAGGGGGGTGGGAGACCCAGTACTTC
>TRBD1|-|TRBV20-1|TRBJ1-6
CSAWTGAAYNSPLHF
TGCAGTGCGTGGACAGGGGCGGCCTATAATTCACCCCTCCACTTT
>-|many|TRBV5-5|TRBJ2-4
CASSLLGSPGAKNIQYF
TGTGCCAGCAGCTTGCTAGGGTCCCCAGGGGCCAAAAACATTCAGTACTTC
>-|-|TRBV27|TRBJ1-2
CASRTSVIGVEGYTF
TGTGCCAGCAGGACATCCGTGATAGGTGTTGAAGGCTACACCTTC
>-|-|TRBV2|TRBJ2-7
CASSGTKTYEQYF
TGTGCCAGCAGCGGGACAAAGACCTACGAGCAGTACTTC
>TRBD1|many|TRBV7-3|TRBJ1-1
CASSLYRGDEAFF
TGTGCCAGCAGCTTATACAGGGGAGATGAAGCTTTCTTT
>-|many|TRBV15|TRBJ1-6
CATSTEDSPLHF
TGTGCCACCAGCACAGAGGATTCACCCCTCCACTTT
>TRBD1|medium-sized|TRBV12-3/TRBV12-4|TRBJ2-7
CASSPGQQYEQYF
TGTGCCAGCAGTCCGGGACAGCAATACGAGCAGTACTTC
>-|-|TRBV2|TRBJ2-4
CASTGTRNIQYF
TGTGCCAGCACTGGGACAAGGAACATTCAGTACTTC
>-|few|TRBV27|TRBJ1-2
CASSLGPDIGYGYTF
TGTGCCAGCAGTCTCGGGCCCGACATAGGCTATGGCTACACCTTC
>TRBD2|-|TRBV20-1|TRBJ2-7
CSARAGGTYEQYF
TGCAGTGCTAGAGCGGGGGGAACCTACGAGCAGTACTTC
>-|-|TRBV4-1|TRBJ2-7
CASSPSRGGTYEQYF
TGCGCCAGCAGCCCATCAAGGGGGGGTACCTACGAGCAGTACTTC
>TRBD1|many|TRBV2|TRBJ1-5
CASSDEGAGNQPQHF
TGTGCCAGCAGTGATGAGGGGGCTGGCAATCAGCCCCAGCATTTT
>-|few|TRBV24-1|TRBJ2-2
CATSGQRENTGEPFF
TGTGCCACCAGTGGGCAGAGGGAGAACACCGGGGAGCCGTTTTTT
>-|many|TRBV5-4|TRBJ2-5
CASSTQTGNVKTQYF
TGTGCCAGCAGCACACAAACAGGGAATGTGAAGACCCAGTACTTC
>-|many|TRBV29-1|TRBJ2-6
CSVVWSFGANVLTF
TGCAGCGTTGTATGGAGTTTTGGGGCCAACGTCCTGACTTTC